This T cell receptor beta chain was identified during a study of blood T cell repertoires in COVID-19 (dated by TCRdb to about 2020). Regarding the study in general: Collaborator samples came from the United States, Italy and Spain and covered acute and convalescent phases of COVID-19. The material from the prospective study consisted of cDNA or gDNA derived from T cells, B-cell-depleted T cells, or PBMCs. Deeply sampled blood TCRbeta repertoires from subjects exposed to, actively infected with, or recovered from COVID-19 were included in the dataset. A freely available public database, intended as a resource for researchers studying the immune response to SARS-CoV-2, is where the repertoires were released. The sample metadata nearly always contained a de-identified subject ID, COVID-19 status, age in years and sex. Where available, HLA class I and class II types were taken from metadata supplied by the sample provider and were not determined by assay-based typing. The samples were drawn from two sources: the first 160 participants of the ongoing ImmuneRACE study, and 1,254 subjects contributed by 6 global collaborators. Results the study describes overall, beyond this receptor: The amount of clinical and demographic metadata varied by source and participant and was provided uncurated.

Measured from the cysteine to the phenylalanine, the CDR3 is 12 residues long. Solely the CDR3 DNA is kept, with 36 bases framed from the first base. CDR1 and CDR2 were assigned from the germline V gene as SNHLY and FYNNEI. V loses 5 bases, J loses 7 bases, and the germline ends lie 8 bases apart. This clone has only one observation. Its antigen target is currently unknown. No base-level quality is on record; no much larger clone is a single base apart. The immunoSEQ Assay, a bias-controlled multiplex PCR, was used to amplify TCRbeta CDR3 regions from genomic DNA. On the authors' methods: Nucleated cell counts per sample were estimated from amplification of reference gene primers within the assay. To quantify the absolute abundance of each unique TCRbeta CDR3 rearrangement, sequence reads were collapsed and filtered. For each sample, productive Simpson clonality was calculated by taking the square root of Simpson's diversity index across productive rearrangements. This immuneACCESS table, as held by TCRdb, lists in-frame sequences with V and J called but not all clones. Of the missing ones, under half trace to an unresolved V gene in checked studies; the others have no known cause. V, J and clone size reflect that table, while D and trimming were determined from the DNA. This sample comprises about 87,000 clones, over 75% of them detected only once. Together, the top ten hold 7% to 8% of the sample.

Whole blood was collected in K2EDTA tubes by collaborating institutions according to the institutions' own protocols. For TCRbeta analysis, collaborators shipped samples as frozen whole blood, isolated PBMCs, or DNA extracted from either of those sample types. This TCR was sampled from a human donor with acute or convalescent COVID-19. The donor label of this sample is uncertain. Input material: peripheral blood. The chain is made from TRBV2 and TRBJ2-2; a tentative D call is TRBD2 (6 bases match). The base sequence is TGTGCCAGCAGTCGGGACTTCGGGGAGCTGTTTTTT. This sequence encodes CASSRDFGELFF.